This is a list of T cell receptor beta chains from one sample in a study of T-cell reconstitution after alpha-beta-depleted transplantation in children. TCRdb ran MiXCR on the PCR reads and lists one entry per CDR3 protein. The sample yields approximately 130,000 distinct CDR3 sequences, roughly 9% seen once. Specimen: PBMCs, mostly from graft donor cells, collected 180 days after TCRalphabeta/CD19-depleted stem cell transplant. The receptors derive from a girl under two years old who had a stem cell transplant for combined immunodeficiency, so the T cells may come from the graft donor. Each CDR3 is given with its conserved first and last residue. D genes are given only for firm matches. The size entry is marked missing in some rows and otherwise reads once, few, many or a size class.

DNA: TGTGCCAGCAGCTCCACAGGGAAAGAGACCCAGTACTTC; CDR3: CASSSTGKETQYF; V: TRBV11-1; length: 13; size: few; J: TRBJ2-5; D: NA
DNA: TGCAGCGTTGAAGATCTTAGGGGCGGCGAGCAGTACTTC; CDR3: CSVEDLRGGEQYF; V: TRBV29-1; length: 13; size: many; J: TRBJ2-7; D: NA
DNA: TGCAGTGCTAGACGGACCGGGACAGGTCATTACAATGAGCAGTTCTTC; CDR3: CSARRTGTGHYNEQFF; V: TRBV20-1; length: 16; size: NA; J: TRBJ2-1; D: TRBD1
DNA: TGTGCCTGGAGTCGACAGGGACTTGGGGAGCTGTTTTTT; CDR3: CAWSRQGLGELFF; V: TRBV30; length: 13; size: few; J: TRBJ2-2; D: NA
DNA: TGCAGTGTACTAGCGGGACAAGAGACCCAGTACTTC; CDR3: CSVLAGQETQYF; V: TRBV20-1; length: 12; size: few; J: TRBJ2-5; D: TRBD2
DNA: TGTGCCATCAGCGATTCGCAGAAGCAAGAGACCCAGTACTTC; CDR3: CAISDSQKQETQYF; V: TRBV10-3; length: 14; size: NA; J: TRBJ2-5; D: NA
DNA: TGTGCCAGCAGTTTAGCGGCAGATACGCAGTATTTT; CDR3: CASSLAADTQYF; V: TRBV12-3/TRBV12-4; length: 12; size: NA; J: TRBJ2-3; D: NA
DNA: TGTGCCAGCAGTTTAGCGCGTTTTAGCGGAGGGAGGGACGAGCAGTACTTC; CDR3: CASSLARFSGGRDEQYF; V: TRBV12-3/TRBV12-4; length: 17; size: many; J: TRBJ2-7; D: TRBD2
DNA: TGCAGCGTTGATCGGGGACTAGCGGGGAGCACAGATACGCAGTATTTT; CDR3: CSVDRGLAGSTDTQYF; V: TRBV29-1; length: 16; size: NA; J: TRBJ2-3; D: TRBD2
DNA: TGTGCCAGCAGCTTACAGTTAGGAGGATCCGGGGAGCTGTTTTTT; CDR3: CASSLQLGGSGELFF; V: TRBV7-8; length: 15; size: few; J: TRBJ2-2; D: NA
DNA: TGCAGCTCCGGGGCGCGGATCACAGATACGCAGTATTTT; CDR3: CSSGARITDTQYF; V: TRBV29-1; length: 13; size: NA; J: TRBJ2-3; D: NA
DNA: TGTGCCAGCAGCCTCCGACCTGGACAGGGGCTAAACGAGCAGTACTTC; CDR3: CASSLRPGQGLNEQYF; V: TRBV7-3; length: 16; size: few; J: TRBJ2-7; D: TRBD1
DNA: TGTGCCAGTAGTATGGGAAGGGAGCAGTACTTC; CDR3: CASSMGREQYF; V: TRBV19; length: 11; size: NA; J: TRBJ2-7; D: NA
DNA: TGTGCCAGCAGCTCCGGAACCGTCCTTTGGACGGGGAGCACAGATACGCAGTATTTT; CDR3: CASSSGTVLWTGSTDTQYF; V: TRBV7-9; length: 19; size: many; J: TRBJ2-3; D: NA
DNA: TGTGCCAGCAGTTCGTTAGCGGGGGGCGCCGGTTACACAGATACGCAGTATTTT; CDR3: CASSSLAGGAGYTDTQYF; V: TRBV2; length: 18; size: NA; J: TRBJ2-3; D: TRBD2
DNA: TGCAGTGCTAGAGTCGCTTCCGGGACTAGCGGATTTAATGAGCAGTTCTTC; CDR3: CSARVASGTSGFNEQFF; V: TRBV20-1; length: 17; size: NA; J: TRBJ2-1; D: TRBD2
DNA: TGCAGCGTTAGGGAGTTCGCCGACTACGAGCAGTACTTC; CDR3: CSVREFADYEQYF; V: TRBV29-1; length: 13; size: many; J: TRBJ2-7; D: NA
DNA: TGCGCCAGCAGCTTGGAAGTCAGCGAGCAGTACTTC; CDR3: CASSLEVSEQYF; V: TRBV5-1; length: 12; size: NA; J: TRBJ2-7; D: NA
DNA: TGCAGCGTTGGAGGGGGCCGGGGGGAGCTGTTTTTT; CDR3: CSVGGGRGELFF; V: TRBV29-1; length: 12; size: NA; J: TRBJ2-2; D: TRBD1
DNA: TGCAGTGCTAGAGTAGGCAGGGGGCGCGTTGAAAAACTGTTTTTT; CDR3: CSARVGRGRVEKLFF; V: TRBV20-1; length: 15; size: few; J: TRBJ1-4; D: TRBD1
DNA: TGTGCCAGCAGCTTAACTCGCAGTCATAATTCACCCCTCCACTTT; CDR3: CASSLTRSHNSPLHF; V: TRBV7-3; length: 15; size: few; J: TRBJ1-6; D: NA